These 30 T cell receptor beta chains were all obtained from the same sample, sequenced in a study of CD8 T cells in ankylosing spondylitis. TCRdb reprocessed the 5' RACE reads via MiXCR and lists one record per CDR3 protein. The table shows around 250,000 distinct CDR3 sequences, with approximately 12% occurring only once. The sample was blood, either unsorted or a sorted T cell fraction (not recorded which). The origin of the receptors is a male donor with ankylosing spondylitis or in good health (not recorded which).

The V call is TRBV28, the J call TRBJ2-1; D remains unclear. Trimming shortened V by 7 bases and J by 10 bases, and 17 bases separated the two germline ends. There are 13 residues in the CDR3. CDR1 MDHEN and CDR2 SYDVKM come from the germline V gene. The DNA for the CDR3 is TGTGCCAGCACCCCCATACGTAGGCGCGAGCAGTTCTTC. Translating gives CASTPIRRREQFF.

This clonotype was counted ten times or more. The gene calls are TRBV12-3 or TRBV12-4 and TRBJ2-5; 8 bases line up with TRBD1. The CDR3 sequence is 15 residues long. Unmatched junction bases numbered 8, after V lost 6 bases and J lost 2 bases. CDR3 amino acids: CASSASDRDQETQYF. The CDR3 coding sequence is TGTGCCAGCAGCGCTTCGGACAGGGATCAAGAGACCCAGTACTTC.

At least ten counts were recorded for this clonotype. The chain recombines TRBV20-1 with TRBJ1-1; possibly TRBD1 for D (6 bases). Per the germline V gene, CDR1 is DFQATT and CDR2 is SNEGSKA (reference sequence). Between the trimmed V and J ends, which lost 0 bases and 3 bases, there was a span of 14 bases. The CDR3 runs 15 residues. The CDR3 nucleotides read TGCAGTGCTAGAGACCCATCCCGACAGGACACTGAAGCTTTCTTT. This codes for CSARDPSRQDTEAFF.

This clonotype was observed at least ten times. CDR3 amino acids: CASSFDSGYTEAFF. In DNA form, the CDR3 reads TGTGCCAGCAGTTTTGACTCGGGGTACACTGAAGCTTTCTTT. The chain employs TRBV12-3 or TRBV12-4 and TRBJ1-1; no clear D gene. The length of the CDR3 is 14 residues. V dropped 3 bases and J dropped 3 bases, with 11 bases sitting between them.

This clonotype was recorded a few times. J is TRBJ1-6 and V is TRBV7-2; 7 positions agree with TRBD1. This CDR3 comprises 16 residues. The germline CDR1 and CDR2 sequences are SGHTA and FQGNSA. V was pared by 1 base and J by 7 bases, with 7 bases of the junction left unmatched. DNA of the CDR3: TGTGCCAGCAGCTTAGGTTGGACAGGCACAAATTCACCCCTCCACTTT. Translating it yields CASSLGWTGTNSPLHF.

The V gene is TRBV3-1, the J gene TRBJ2-1, with a tentative D call TRBD2 (6 bases). The CDR3 length is 16 residues. Per the germline V gene, CDR1 is LGHDT and CDR2 is YNNKEL (reference sequence). V lost 0 bases and J 9 bases, leaving 18 bases between the germline ends. This chain's CDR3 is CASSQDRGLWIAEQFF. As DNA, the CDR3 is TGTGCCAGCAGCCAAGATCGCGGACTATGGATCGCTGAGCAGTTCTTC.

The chain has TRBV2 and TRBJ1-4; no definite D call. The CDR3 is 11 amino acids. Trimming removed 4 bases from V and 9 bases from J, with 6 bases in between. Germline lookup yields CDR1 SNHLY and CDR2 FYNNEI. The CDR3 region is CASSGRQKLFF. For the CDR3, the DNA is TGTGCCAGCAGTGGGAGACAAAAACTGTTTTTT.

The V and J genes are TRBV7-6 and TRBJ2-3; 7 bases agree with TRBD2. The germline V gene has CDR1 SGHVS and CDR2 FNYEAQ. With 3 bases clipped from V and 6 bases from J, the junction kept 6 bases outside the gene matches. The length of the CDR3 is 14 residues. CDR3 protein: CASSFGLAADTQYF. The CDR3 DNA reads TGTGCCAGCAGCTTTGGGCTAGCGGCGGATACGCAGTATTTT.

The genes are TRBV9 and TRBJ2-3; D is undetermined. Trimming took off 0 bases at V and 5 bases at J, with 13 bases between the two ends. CDR1 and CDR2 from the germline V gene are SGDLS and YYNGEE. This CDR3 is built from 15 residues. CDR3 sequence: CASSVDSNWVDTQYF. For the CDR3, the DNA is TGTGCCAGCAGCGTAGACTCCAATTGGGTAGATACGCAGTATTTT. The full variable domain, in which reference TRBV9 and TRBJ2-3 provide the parts outside the CDR3, is DSGVTQTPKHLITATGQRVTLRCSPRSGDLSVYWYQQSLDQGLQFLIQYYNGEERAKGNILERFSAQQFPDLHSELNLSSLELGDSALYFCASSVDSNWVDTQYFGPGTRLTVL.

As for this clonotype: A clone one base away is much larger, so this may be a read error. CDR3 DNA sequence: TGCGCCAGCAGACTTACTTTTTCAATTAATGAAAAACTGTTTTTT. Amino acid sequence: CASRLTFSINEKLFF. V usage is TRBV4-1 and J usage is TRBJ1-4; D is undetermined. Germline V gives CDR1 MGHRA, CDR2 YSYEKL. The CDR3 length is 15 residues. V lost 6 bases and J 4 bases, leaving 15 bases between the germline ends.

In this sample, this clonotype turned up a few times. The genes are TRBV3-1 and TRBJ2-1, with a tentative D call TRBD1 (7 bases). V was shortened by 4 bases and J by 6 bases, with 16 bases between the two germline ends. The CDR3 sequence is 15 residues long. Germline V lookup: CDR1 LGHDT, CDR2 YNNKEL (reference sequence). The CDR3 coding sequence is TGTGCCAGCAGCCGTTCATCGCAGGGGGGCAATGAGCAGTTCTTC. Translation: CASSRSSQGGNEQFF.

This clonotype was recorded many times. This chain uses TRBV20-1 with TRBJ2-3, with D tentatively TRBD1 (5 bases). The V end lost 2 bases, the J end lost 1 base, and 7 bases lay between the germline ends. This CDR3 has 13 amino acids. CDR1 is DFQATT, CDR2 SNEGSKA, per germline (reference sequence). The CDR3: CSARQGGTDTQYF. Written as DNA, the CDR3 is TGCAGTGCTAGACAGGGCGGCACAGATACGCAGTATTTT.

This clonotype was counted at least ten times. The rearrangement joins TRBV5-6 to TRBJ1-4, with 8 bases lining up with TRBD1. The J segment lost 8 bases and the V segment lost 2 bases, leaving 14 bases of the junction unmatched. Germline V gene data show CDR1 as SGHDT and CDR2 as YYEEEE. This CDR3 is 17 amino acids long. CDR3: CASSFKDREGWIEKLFF. Here the CDR3 DNA reads TGTGCCAGCAGCTTTAAGGACAGGGAAGGATGGATCGAAAAACTGTTTTTT.

This clonotype was seen many times. The rearrangement links TRBV29-1 to TRBJ2-7, with D uncertain. CDR3 length: 12 residues. The V gene lost 4 bases and the J gene lost 2 bases, with 9 bases spanning the gap. CDR1 SQVTM and CDR2 ANQGSEA come from the germline V gene. CDR3 nucleotides: TGCAGCGTTGTTGCGAACACCTACGAGCAGTACTTC. Protein: CSVVANTYEQYF.

This clonotype was counted ten times or more. The CDR3 nucleotides are TGTGCCAGCAGTCCGCGAACAGGGGGCCAAGAGACCCAGTACTTC. Protein sequence: CASSPRTGGQETQYF. V is TRBV6-1 and J is TRBJ2-5; TRBD1 agrees at 8 bases. Germline lookup yields CDR1 MNHNS and CDR2 SASEGT. The CDR3 covers 15 residues. Unmatched junction bases numbered 6, after V lost 5 bases and J lost 1 base.

This clonotype was counted many times. The genes are TRBV12-3 or TRBV12-4 and TRBJ2-3; D unresolved. With 1 base removed from V and 3 bases from J, the gap between germline ends came to 14 bases. CDR3 length: 16 residues. The CDR3 DNA sequence: TGTGCCAGCAGTTTAGGTGCCTTCGGTGCAACAGATACGCAGTATTTT. This codes for CASSLGAFGATDTQYF.

This clonotype was detected ten times or more. J is TRBJ2-5 and V is TRBV20-1; no definite D call. Per the germline V gene, CDR1 is DFQATT and CDR2 is SNEGSKA (reference sequence). The CDR3 runs 13 residues. V was shortened by 3 bases and J by 0 bases, with 8 bases between the two germline ends. CDR3: CSASLGNQETQYF. CDR3 in DNA: TGCAGTGCTAGTTTGGGGAACCAAGAGACCCAGTACTTC.

This clonotype was detected a few times. The chain uses TRBV9 and TRBJ2-5; TRBD2 agrees at 9 bases. CDR3 length: 16 residues. Unmatched junction bases numbered 8, after V lost 1 base and J lost 4 bases. The germline V gene encodes CDR1 SGDLS and CDR2 YYNGEE. This chain's CDR3 is CASSVSLAGSVETQYF. CDR3 DNA sequence: TGTGCCAGCAGCGTAAGCCTAGCGGGGAGCGTAGAGACCCAGTACTTC.

The J gene is TRBJ2-7, the V gene TRBV11-2; 7 nucleotides line up with TRBD1. The CDR3 sequence is 16 residues long. V was clipped by 1 base and J by 0 bases; unmatched bases: 6. Germline V CDR1 and CDR2: SGHAT, FQNNGV. CDR3 bases: TGTGCCAGCAGCTTAGGCCGACAGGGCCTCTCCTACGAGCAGTACTTC. This codes for CASSLGRQGLSYEQYF.

This chain links TRBV12-3 or TRBV12-4 with TRBJ1-2, with D tentatively TRBD1 (6 bases). This CDR3 is 14 amino acids long. V shed 5 bases and J shed 3 bases, with 13 bases lying between them. CDR3 nucleotide sequence: TGTGCCAGCAGTCGAGGGGGGGTGGACTATGGCTACACCTTC. It is translated as CASSRGGVDYGYTF.

This clonotype showed up many times. The chain is built from TRBV7-3 and TRBJ1-1, with 7 bases lining up with TRBD1. The CDR3 covers 13 residues. V was pared by 1 base and J by 5 bases, with 1 base of the junction left unmatched. Looked up from germline, CDR1 is SGHTA and CDR2 is FQGTGA. The chain's CDR3 is CASSLRQGTEAFF. The CDR3 coding sequence is TGTGCCAGCAGCTTAAGACAGGGTACTGAAGCTTTCTTT.

The chain carries TRBV10-3 and TRBJ2-1; the D gene is possibly TRBD1 (6 bases). CDR3 size: 16 residues. Germline V CDR1 and CDR2: ENHRY, SYGVKD. V lost 5 bases, J lost 8 bases, and 22 bases lay in between. The CDR3 coding sequence is TGTGCCATCAGTCCAGAGGGGGTCCTGGTGTCGTATGAGCAGTTCTTC. It translates to CAISPEGVLVSYEQFF.

This clonotype was seen ten or more times. This rearrangement joins TRBV20-1 to TRBJ2-6; tentative D call: TRBD2 (5 bases). The CDR3 spans 16 residues. Germline CDR1 DFQATT, CDR2 SNEGSKA (reference sequence). Trimming removed 0 bases at V and 8 bases at J, with 17 bases between. The CDR3 protein is CSARDAEGGISNVLTF. The CDR3, as DNA: TGCAGTGCTAGAGATGCAGAAGGAGGTATTTCCAACGTCCTGACTTTC.

This clonotype came up many times. The rearrangement joins TRBV20-1 to TRBJ2-2, with TRBD2 identical over 10 bases. This CDR3 region has 15 residues. V shed 5 bases, J shed 5 bases, and the junction held 8 bases outside the gene matches. The germline gives CDR1 DFQATT, CDR2 SNEGSKA (reference sequence). The CDR3 region has the DNA TGCAGTGCTGAAGGAGCGGGGGGGCAAACCGGGGAGCTGTTTTTT. It is translated as CSAEGAGGQTGELFF.

This chain uses TRBV12-3 or TRBV12-4 with TRBJ1-2; D is unresolved. The CDR3 spans 15 residues. Trimming left V 3 bases short and J 2 bases short, with 13 bases between. This CDR3 reads CASSFEDRENYGYTF. The CDR3 DNA sequence: TGTGCCAGCAGTTTTGAGGACCGCGAGAACTATGGCTACACCTTC.

This clonotype was seen a handful of times. This sequence joins TRBV28 and TRBJ2-1, with D tentatively TRBD2 (6 bases). There are 16 residues in the CDR3. The V end was cut by 2 bases, the J end by 4 bases, with 15 bases between. Germline V gene data show CDR1 as MDHEN and CDR2 as SYDVKM. CDR3 protein: CASSLGASASYNEQFF. DNA for the CDR3: TGTGCCAGCAGTTTAGGGGCTAGCGCGTCATACAATGAGCAGTTCTTC.

This clonotype showed up many times. The chain uses TRBV29-1 and TRBJ2-7, with TRBD1 matching 12 bases. The CDR3 consists of 13 residues. Unmatched junction bases numbered 6, after V lost 5 bases and J lost 7 bases. The germline V gene has CDR1 SQVTM and CDR2 ANQGSEA. DNA for the CDR3: TGCAGCGTTACCGGGACAGGGGGCAGGGAGCAGTACTTC. Translated, it gives CSVTGTGGREQYF.

This clonotype was detected ten times or more. The V call is TRBV29-1, the J call TRBJ2-5; D perhaps matches TRBD1 (5 bases). The CDR3 is 13 amino acids. The germline V gene has CDR1 SQVTM and CDR2 ANQGSEA. V dropped 7 bases and J dropped 1 base, with 13 bases sitting between them. The CDR3 region is CSGLTDLQETQYF. CDR3 DNA: TGCAGCGGACTGACAGACCTCCAAGAGACCCAGTACTTC.

This clonotype was counted at least ten times. The chain has TRBV12-3 or TRBV12-4 and TRBJ1-5; D gene ambiguous. With 6 bases removed from V and 3 bases from J, the gap between germline ends came to 12 bases. This CDR3 comprises 14 residues. The CDR3 DNA reads TGTGCCAGCAGCCTGGGTCCCTCCAATCAGCCCCAGCATTTT. This codes for CASSLGPSNQPQHF.

This sequence joins TRBV18 and TRBJ1-4; no definite D call. With 3 bases removed from V and 0 bases from J, the gap between germline ends came to 8 bases. The germline gives CDR1 KGHSH, CDR2 LQKENI. The CDR3 length is 15 residues. The DNA for the CDR3 is TGTGCCAGCTCACCTGGACGGCCAACTAATGAAAAACTGTTTTTT. This encodes CASSPGRPTNEKLFF.